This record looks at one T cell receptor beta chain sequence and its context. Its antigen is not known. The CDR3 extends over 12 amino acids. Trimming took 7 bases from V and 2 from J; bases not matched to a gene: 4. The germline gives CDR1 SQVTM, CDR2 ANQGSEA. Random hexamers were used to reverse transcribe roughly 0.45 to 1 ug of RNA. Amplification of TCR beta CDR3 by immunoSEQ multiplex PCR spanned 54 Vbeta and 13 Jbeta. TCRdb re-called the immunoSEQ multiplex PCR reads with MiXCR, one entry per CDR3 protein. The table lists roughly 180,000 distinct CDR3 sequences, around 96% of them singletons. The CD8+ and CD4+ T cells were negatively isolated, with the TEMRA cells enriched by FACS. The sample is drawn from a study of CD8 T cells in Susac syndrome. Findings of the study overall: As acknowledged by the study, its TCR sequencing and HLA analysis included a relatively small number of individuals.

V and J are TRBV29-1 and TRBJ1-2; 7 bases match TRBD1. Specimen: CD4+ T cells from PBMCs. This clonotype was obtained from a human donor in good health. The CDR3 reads CSAGQLNYGYTF. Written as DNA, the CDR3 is TGCAGCGCGGGACAGCTAAACTATGGCTACACCTTC.